These 19 T cell receptor beta chains originate from one sample sequenced in a study of blood T cell repertoires in COVID-19. Produced via immunoSEQ multiplex PCR; TCRdb's table is partial and in-frame only. Among a few hundred thousand clones listed, 70% to 85% were seen once. The source material was peripheral blood. These receptors all come from a woman over 75 with acute or convalescent COVID-19.

The rearrangement links TRBV18 to TRBJ1-6; 9 positions match TRBD1. The CDR3 runs to 15 residues. Germline V gives CDR1 KGHSH, CDR2 LQKENI. Trimming took 5 bases from V and 7 from J; bases not matched to a gene: 6. The CDR3 spells CASSASGTGNSPLHF. DNA for the CDR3: TGTGCCAGCTCAGCCTCCGGGACAGGGAATTCACCCCTCCACTTT.

This rearrangement joins TRBV13 to TRBJ2-7, with 8 positions matching TRBD2. CDR1 and CDR2 from the germline V gene are PRHDT and FYEKMQ (reference sequence). J was trimmed by 5 bases and V by 1 base; bases with no gene match: 10. The CDR3 totals 16 residues. This CDR3 is CASSLDGGAARNEQYF. CDR3 coding DNA: TGTGCCAGCAGCTTAGACGGGGGGGCCGCGAGGAACGAGCAGTACTTC. The full variable domain, its missing parts supplied by reference TRBV13 and TRBJ2-7, is AAGVIQSPRHLIKEKRETATLKCYPIPRHDTVYWYQQGPGQDPQFLISFYEKMQSDKGSIPDRFSAQQFSDYHSELNMSSLELGDSALYFCASSLDGGAARNEQYFGPGTRLTVT.

The chain is built from TRBV2 and TRBJ2-7, with 10 bases identical to TRBD2. Looked up from germline, CDR1 is SNHLY and CDR2 is FYNNEI. The CDR3 consists of 19 residues. The V gene end was trimmed by 2 bases and the J gene end by 3 bases; junction bases not matched to a gene: 16. CDR3 nucleotide sequence: TGTGCCAGCAGTGAACTTACACCCTTCACACTAGCGGGAATCTACGAGCAGTACTTC. Translating gives CASSELTPFTLAGIYEQYF. Supplemented by reference TRBV2 and TRBJ2-7, the full variable domain reads EPEVTQTPSHQVTQMGQEVILRCVPISNHLYFYWYRQILGQKVEFLVSFYNNEISEKSEIFDDQFSVERPDGSNFTLKIRSTKLEDSAMYFCASSELTPFTLAGIYEQYFGPGTRLTVT.

A note on this clone: Other nucleotide sequences from this sample produce the same CDR3. The chain employs TRBV7-2 and TRBJ1-3; TRBD1 matches at 7 bases. V lost 5 bases, J lost 2 bases, and 3 bases stayed unmatched. Per the germline V gene, CDR1 is SGHTA and CDR2 is FQGNSA. The CDR3 loop spans 14 amino acids. CDR3 nucleotide sequence: TGTGCCAGCAGCCCGGACAGGACTGGAAACACCATATATTTT. The encoded protein is CASSPDRTGNTIYF.

V is TRBV15 and J is TRBJ2-1; a weak D match, TRBD2 (6 bases). The CDR3 is 16 amino acids. Trimming stripped 0 bases from V and 5 bases from J, with 14 bases between. Germline V lookup: CDR1 LNHNV, CDR2 YYDKDF (reference sequence). The CDR3 loop reads CATSRDSGGGNNEQFF. The CDR3 DNA reads TGTGCCACCAGCAGAGATAGCGGAGGCGGGAACAATGAGCAGTTCTTC.

The sample holds a few counts of this clone. V usage is TRBV6-4 and J usage is TRBJ2-2; TRBD2 matches 7 bases. Trimming removed 2 bases from V and 6 bases from J; junction bases left unmatched: 3. Germline CDR1 and CDR2: MRHNA and SNTAGT. CDR3 length equals 14 residues. CDR3 protein: CASSDIAGAGELFF. CDR3 nucleotide sequence: TGTGCCAGCAGTGACATTGCGGGAGCCGGGGAGCTGTTTTTT.

J is TRBJ2-1 and V is TRBV18, with D possibly matching TRBD1 (6 bases). V was trimmed by 0 bases and J by 7 bases, leaving 16 bases between them. This CDR3 spans 16 amino acids. CDR1 and CDR2 (germline): KGHSH, LQKENI. The CDR3 here is CASSPPGRGFTNEQFF. The CDR3 nucleotides are TGTGCCAGCTCACCACCGGGCAGGGGTTTCACAAATGAGCAGTTCTTC.

The rearrangement links TRBV3-1 (or the pseudogene TRBV3-2) to TRBJ2-1; 10 nucleotides match TRBD2. This CDR3 comprises 16 residues. J was trimmed by 1 base and V by 7 bases; bases with no gene match: 7. Germline V CDR1 and CDR2: LGHDT, YNNKEL (reference sequence). The CDR3 nucleotides read TGTGCCAGCAATGTAGCGGGAGGCCAATCCTACAATGAGCAGTTCTTC. It encodes CASNVAGGQSYNEQFF.

The chain is built from TRBV5-1 and TRBJ1-3; 7 bases align to TRBD1. The CDR3 loop spans 15 amino acids. The germline V gene has CDR1 SGHRS and CDR2 YFSETQ. Trimming took 6 bases from V and 0 from J; bases not matched to a gene: 6. CDR3 DNA sequence: TGCGCCAGCACCTTACAGGGGAGCTCTGGAAACACCATATATTTT. As protein: CASTLQGSSGNTIYF.

The V and J genes are TRBV6-5 and TRBJ2-3; D may be TRBD1 (5 bases). Germline loops: CDR1 MNHEY, CDR2 SVGAGI. The V end was cut by 2 bases, the J end by 1 base, with 13 bases between. This CDR3 has 16 residues. The CDR3 nucleotides read TGTGCCAGCAGTTACGCTGGACAACCACGCACAGATACGCAGTATTTT. Translating gives CASSYAGQPRTDTQYF.

J is TRBJ2-1 and V is TRBV4-3; 8 nucleotides line up with TRBD2. Germline V gene data show CDR1 as LGHNA and CDR2 as YSLEER. J was trimmed by 14 bases and V by 0 bases; bases with no gene match: 6. The CDR3 is 13 residues long. CDR3 in amino acids: CASSQDTGTSEFF. The CDR3 DNA is TGCGCCAGCAGCCAAGATACCGGGACTAGTGAGTTCTTC.

This chain uses TRBV5-5 with TRBJ1-1, with D tentatively TRBD1 (5 bases). The germline V gene encodes CDR1 SGHKS and CDR2 YYEKEE (reference sequence). CDR3 size: 14 residues. Trimming stripped 4 bases from V and 1 base from J, with 11 bases between. CDR3 sequence: CASSRGNRNTEAFF. As DNA, the CDR3 is TGTGCCAGCAGCCGGGGGAATCGGAACACTGAAGCTTTCTTT. Full variable domain (outside the CDR3, taken from reference TRBV5-5 and TRBJ1-1): DAGVTQSPTHLIKTRGQQVTLRCSPISGHKSVSWYQQVLGQGPQFIFQYYEKEERGRGNFPDRFSARQFPNYSSELNVNALLLGDSALYLCASSRGNRNTEAFFGQGTRLTVV.

This clone was picked up one time. For the CDR3, the DNA is TGTGCCAGCAGTCCCCAATTGACCCAGTACTTC. It translates to CASSPQLTQYF. The gene calls are TRBV6-2 or TRBV6-3 and TRBJ2-5; D is uncertain. The CDR3 extends over 11 amino acids. The germline V gene encodes CDR1 MNHEY and CDR2 SVGEGT. Trimming cost V 5 bases and J 7 bases, with 8 bases left between them.

V usage is TRBV11-2 and J usage is TRBJ2-1; tentatively, D is TRBD2 (6 bases). The germline gives CDR1 SGHAT, CDR2 FQNNGV. V was shortened by 2 bases and J by 8 bases, with 10 bases between the two germline ends. The CDR3 contains 13 residues. CDR3 protein: CASSLSREDEQFF. The CDR3, as DNA: TGTGCCAGCAGCTTATCCAGGGAGGATGAGCAGTTCTTC.

The sample holds a few counts of this clone. The V call is TRBV5-4, the J call TRBJ2-2; no definite D call. V shed 0 bases and J shed 1 base, with 7 bases lying between them. This CDR3 region has 15 residues. The germline V gene encodes CDR1 SGHNT and CDR2 YYREEE (reference sequence). CDR3 loop: CASSLARGNTGELFF. Written as DNA, the CDR3 is TGTGCCAGCAGCTTGGCTCGCGGGAACACCGGGGAGCTGTTTTTT.

This clone was seen a few times. This chain links TRBV2 with TRBJ1-5; tentatively, D is TRBD1 (5 bases). Trimming removed 3 bases at V and 3 bases at J, with 15 bases between. The CDR3 contains 16 residues. Germline lookup yields CDR1 SNHLY and CDR2 FYNNEI. The CDR3 here is CASSEALTAYNQPQHF. In DNA form, the CDR3 reads TGTGCCAGCAGTGAGGCTTTGACAGCCTACAATCAGCCCCAGCATTTT.

The rearrangement links TRBV19 to TRBJ1-2; TRBD1 matches 8 bases. Germline lookup yields CDR1 LNHDA and CDR2 SQIVND (reference sequence). V trimming: 6 bases; J trimming: 4 bases; junction bases outside the gene matches: 7. The length of the CDR3 is 14 residues. This chain's CDR3 is CASRHTGGGYGYTF. In DNA form, the CDR3 reads TGTGCCAGTAGACACACAGGGGGAGGCTATGGCTACACCTTC. Full variable domain (remainder filled in from reference TRBV19 and TRBJ1-2): DGGITQSPKYLFRKEGQNVTLSCEQNLNHDAMYWYRQDPGQGLRLIYYSQIVNDFQKGDIAEGYSVSREKKESFPLTVTSAQKNPTAFYLCASRHTGGGYGYTFGSGTRLTVV.

The rearrangement joins TRBV10-3 to TRBJ2-7; D perhaps matches TRBD1 (6 bases). CDR1 is ENHRY, CDR2 SYGVKD, per germline. This CDR3 contains 15 residues. Trimming took 8 bases from V and 0 from J, leaving 17 bases between them. This CDR3 reads CAILPPWTASYEQYF. Written as DNA, the CDR3 is TGTGCCATCCTACCGCCCTGGACAGCCTCCTACGAGCAGTACTTC.

This clone has a handful of counts. The chain is built from TRBV9 and TRBJ1-2, with D uncertain. Trimming took off 1 base at V and 8 bases at J, with 15 bases between the two ends. Germline values: CDR1 SGDLS, CDR2 YYNGEE. The CDR3 sequence is 14 residues long. The CDR3 is CASSVLELAGGYTF. In DNA form, the CDR3 reads TGTGCCAGCAGCGTACTGGAGCTGGCGGGCGGCTACACCTTC.